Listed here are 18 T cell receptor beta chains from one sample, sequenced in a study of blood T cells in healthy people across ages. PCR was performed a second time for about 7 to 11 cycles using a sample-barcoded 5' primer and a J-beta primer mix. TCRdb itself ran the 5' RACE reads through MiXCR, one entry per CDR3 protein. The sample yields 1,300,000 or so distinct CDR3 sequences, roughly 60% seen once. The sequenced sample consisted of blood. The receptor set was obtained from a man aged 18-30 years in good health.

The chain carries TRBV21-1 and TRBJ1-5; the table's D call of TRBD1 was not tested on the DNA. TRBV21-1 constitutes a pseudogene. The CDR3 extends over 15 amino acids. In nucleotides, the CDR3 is TGTGCCAGCAGCGCACACCCCAGGGGGCGGCAGCCCCAGCATTTT. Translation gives CASSAHPRGRQPQHF.

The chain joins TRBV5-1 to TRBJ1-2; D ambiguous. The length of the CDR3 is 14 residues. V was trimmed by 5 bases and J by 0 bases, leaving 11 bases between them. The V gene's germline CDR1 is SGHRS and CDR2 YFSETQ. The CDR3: CASSSGSPNYGYTF. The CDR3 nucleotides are TGCGCCAGCAGTTCCGGGTCTCCTAACTATGGCTACACCTTC.

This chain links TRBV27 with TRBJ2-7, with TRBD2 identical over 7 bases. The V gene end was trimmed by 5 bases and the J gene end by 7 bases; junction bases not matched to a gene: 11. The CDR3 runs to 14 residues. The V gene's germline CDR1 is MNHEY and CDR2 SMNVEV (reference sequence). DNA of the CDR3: TGTGCCAGCAGTCCCGGACTAGTTTGGGAAGAGCAGTACTTC. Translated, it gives CASSPGLVWEEQYF.

The DNA for the CDR3 is TGTGCCAGCACCTACCGGGCGGCGGGCACCGGGGAGCTGTTTTTT. It is translated as CASTYRAAGTGELFF. The chain uses TRBV7-2 and TRBJ2-2; weak D call: TRBD2 (5 bases). The CDR3 contains 15 residues. Germline CDR1 is SGHTA and CDR2 is FQGNSA. V was trimmed by 7 bases and J by 4 bases, leaving 16 bases between them.

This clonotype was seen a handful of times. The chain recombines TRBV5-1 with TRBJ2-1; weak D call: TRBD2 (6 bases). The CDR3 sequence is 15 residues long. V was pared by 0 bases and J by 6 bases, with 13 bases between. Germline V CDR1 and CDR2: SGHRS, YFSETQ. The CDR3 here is CASSLVSGETNEQFF. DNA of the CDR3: TGCGCCAGCAGCTTGGTGTCGGGAGAGACCAATGAGCAGTTCTTC.

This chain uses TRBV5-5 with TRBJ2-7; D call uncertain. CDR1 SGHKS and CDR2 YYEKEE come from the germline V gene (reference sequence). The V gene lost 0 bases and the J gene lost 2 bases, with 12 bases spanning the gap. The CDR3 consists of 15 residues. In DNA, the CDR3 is TGTGCCAGCAGCTTGGCCTTTGGGAAGGCCTACGAGCAGTACTTC. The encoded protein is CASSLAFGKAYEQYF.

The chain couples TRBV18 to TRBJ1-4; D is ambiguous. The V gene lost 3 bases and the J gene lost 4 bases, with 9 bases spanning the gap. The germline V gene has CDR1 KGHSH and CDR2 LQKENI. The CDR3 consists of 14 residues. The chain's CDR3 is CASSPAWGNEKLFF. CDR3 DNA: TGTGCCAGCTCACCGGCTTGGGGTAATGAAAAACTGTTTTTT.

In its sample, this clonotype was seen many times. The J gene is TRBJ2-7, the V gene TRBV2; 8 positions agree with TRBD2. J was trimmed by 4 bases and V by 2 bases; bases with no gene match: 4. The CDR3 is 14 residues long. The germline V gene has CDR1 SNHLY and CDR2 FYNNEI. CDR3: CASSENSGTYEQYF. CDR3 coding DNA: TGTGCCAGCAGTGAAAATAGCGGGACTTACGAGCAGTACTTC.

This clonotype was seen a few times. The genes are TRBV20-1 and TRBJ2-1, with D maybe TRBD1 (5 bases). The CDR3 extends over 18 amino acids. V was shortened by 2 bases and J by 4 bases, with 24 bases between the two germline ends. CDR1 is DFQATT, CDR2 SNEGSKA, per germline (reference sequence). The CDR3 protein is CSARSGRVANLGYNEQFF. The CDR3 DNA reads TGCAGTGCTAGATCGGGCAGGGTAGCTAACTTAGGTTACAATGAGCAGTTCTTC.

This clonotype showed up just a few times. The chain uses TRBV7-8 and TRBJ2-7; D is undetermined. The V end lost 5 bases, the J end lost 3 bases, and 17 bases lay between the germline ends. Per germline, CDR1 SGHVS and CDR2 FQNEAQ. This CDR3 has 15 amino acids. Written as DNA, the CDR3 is TGTGCCAGCAGCCCCCCAGACATGAAGGTCTACGAGCAGTACTTC. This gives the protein CASSPPDMKVYEQYF.

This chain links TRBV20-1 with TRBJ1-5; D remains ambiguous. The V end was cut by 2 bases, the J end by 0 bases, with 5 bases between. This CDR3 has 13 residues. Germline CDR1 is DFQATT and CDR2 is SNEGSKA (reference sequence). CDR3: CSARLLSNQPQHF. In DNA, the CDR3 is TGCAGTGCTAGACTACTTAGCAATCAGCCCCAGCATTTT.

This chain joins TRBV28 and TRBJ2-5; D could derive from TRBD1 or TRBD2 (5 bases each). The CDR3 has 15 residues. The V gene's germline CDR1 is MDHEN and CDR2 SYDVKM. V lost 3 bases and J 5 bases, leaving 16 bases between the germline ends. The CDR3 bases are TGTGCCAGCAGTTTGGGACCTCCGGTGAGCGAGACCCAGTACTTC. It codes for CASSLGPPVSETQYF. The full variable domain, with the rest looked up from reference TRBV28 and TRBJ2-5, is DVKVTQSSRYLVKRTGEKVFLECVQDMDHENMFWYRQDPGLGLRLIYFSYDVKMKEKGDIPEGYSVSREKKERFSLILESASTNQTSMYLCASSLGPPVSETQYFGPGTRLLVL.

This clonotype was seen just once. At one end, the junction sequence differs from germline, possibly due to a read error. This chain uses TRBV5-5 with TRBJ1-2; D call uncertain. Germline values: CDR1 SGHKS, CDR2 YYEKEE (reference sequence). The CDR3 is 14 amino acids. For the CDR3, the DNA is TGTGCCAGCAGCTCGGGAGGGCGGATCTATGGTTACACCTTC. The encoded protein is CASSSGGRIYGYTF. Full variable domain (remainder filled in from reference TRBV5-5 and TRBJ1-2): DAGVTQSPTHLIKTRGQQVTLRCSPISGHKSVSWYQQVLGQGPQFIFQYYEKEERGRGNFPDRFSARQFPNYSSELNVNALLLGDSALYLCASSSGGRIYGYTFGSGTRLTVV.

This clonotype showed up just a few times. CDR3 sequence reads: CAIRSGQIGANTDTQYF. CDR3 coding DNA: TGTGCCATCAGATCCGGACAGATCGGTGCGAACACAGATACGCAGTATTTT. The gene calls are TRBV10-3 and TRBJ2-3; a weak D match, TRBD1 (6 bases). The germline CDR1 and CDR2 sequences are ENHRY and SYGVKD. The CDR3 loop spans 17 amino acids. Between the trimmed V and J ends, which lost 6 bases and 2 bases, there was a span of 21 bases.

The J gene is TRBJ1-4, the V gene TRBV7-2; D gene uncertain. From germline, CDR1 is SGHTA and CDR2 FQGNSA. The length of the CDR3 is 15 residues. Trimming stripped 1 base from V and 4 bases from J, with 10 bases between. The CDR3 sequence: CASSLVGQNNEKLFF. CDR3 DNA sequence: TGTGCCAGCAGCTTAGTAGGCCAGAATAATGAAAAACTGTTTTTT.

The CDR3 DNA follows: TGCGCCAGCAGCCCCCAGATGGCCGGGGAGCTGTTTTTT. Its translation is CASSPQMAGELFF. The chain is built from TRBV4-3 and TRBJ2-2; no clear D gene. The CDR3 spans 13 residues. The ends were cut back, 4 bases at V and 6 bases at J, with 9 bases in the middle. Germline V CDR1 and CDR2: LGHNA, YSLEER.

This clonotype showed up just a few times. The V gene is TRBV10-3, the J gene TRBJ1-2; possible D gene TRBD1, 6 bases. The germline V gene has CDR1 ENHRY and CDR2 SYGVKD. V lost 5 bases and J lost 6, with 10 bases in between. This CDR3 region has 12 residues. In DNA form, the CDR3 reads TGTGCCATCAGTCCTACAGGGCATGGCTACACCTTC. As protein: CAISPTGHGYTF.

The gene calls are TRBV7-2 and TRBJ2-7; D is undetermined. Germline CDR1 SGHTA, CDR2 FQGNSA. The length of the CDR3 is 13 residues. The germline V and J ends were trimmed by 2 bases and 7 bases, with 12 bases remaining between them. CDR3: CASSLNGNNEQYF. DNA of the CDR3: TGTGCCAGCAGCTTAAACGGAAACAATGAGCAGTACTTC.